This is a list of T cell receptor beta chains from one sample in a study of blood T cell repertoires in COVID-19. Clones were read by immunoSEQ multiplex PCR, and TCRdb kept only the in-frame ones, dropping some. The sample lists over 150,000 clones, about 86% seen once, with roughly 7% in the top ten. Sequences were obtained from peripheral blood. The origin of the receptors is a man in his fifties with active or convalescent COVID-19. The conserved cysteine and the conserved F or W are not part of the CDR3 here. D genes are given only for firm matches. Size is omitted from some rows. Given values are once, few, many or a class for expanded clones.

CDR3 protein: ASSRSGTSGGYT
V gene: TRBV6-5
CDR3 length: 12
clone size: .
D gene: .

CDR3 protein: ASSPSGVFLEQY
V gene: TRBV19
CDR3 length: 12
clone size: .
D gene: .

CDR3 protein: ASSLITGSRSDNEQF
V gene: TRBV19
CDR3 length: 15
clone size: many
D gene: .

CDR3 protein: ASSQGQFNQPQH
V gene: TRBV7-2
CDR3 length: 12
clone size: .
D gene: .

CDR3 protein: ASSQQRSSSFNEAF
V gene: TRBV3-1/TRBV3-2
CDR3 length: 14
clone size: .
D gene: .

CDR3 protein: ASSLDGRVYNSPLH
V gene: TRBV11-2
CDR3 length: 14
clone size: .
D gene: .

CDR3 protein: ASSPSLITLSGNTIY
V gene: TRBV18
CDR3 length: 15
clone size: .
D gene: .

CDR3 protein: ASSRSTSGSSYEQY
V gene: TRBV7-9
CDR3 length: 14
clone size: .
D gene: TRBD2

CDR3 protein: ASIRRTDSSYEQY
V gene: TRBV21-1
CDR3 length: 13
clone size: .
D gene: .

CDR3 protein: ASSLDGQGAPNSPLH
V gene: TRBV5-1
CDR3 length: 15
clone size: .
D gene: TRBD1

CDR3 protein: ASSLERAGAGDTQY
V gene: TRBV5-1
CDR3 length: 14
clone size: .
D gene: TRBD2

CDR3 protein: ASSLFSGGLAGWQF
V gene: TRBV5-4
CDR3 length: 14
clone size: few
D gene: TRBD2

CDR3 protein: ASSPLRQGTNTEAF
V gene: TRBV18
CDR3 length: 14
clone size: .
D gene: .

CDR3 protein: ASSPRTESSYEQY
V gene: TRBV18
CDR3 length: 13
clone size: few
D gene: .

CDR3 protein: ASTPTGTSGAVQETQY
V gene: TRBV9
CDR3 length: 16
clone size: .
D gene: TRBD2

CDR3 protein: ATSDRTGGNQPQH
V gene: TRBV24-1
CDR3 length: 13
clone size: .
D gene: TRBD1

CDR3 protein: ASRATGGYEQY
V gene: TRBV19
CDR3 length: 11
clone size: .
D gene: TRBD1

CDR3 protein: ASIREKQGRRNYNEQF
V gene: TRBV6-4
CDR3 length: 16
clone size: .
D gene: .

CDR3 protein: ASSYSGYTDTQY
V gene: TRBV6-6
CDR3 length: 12
clone size: .
D gene: .

CDR3 protein: ASSTQAERETQY
V gene: TRBV19
CDR3 length: 12
clone size: .
D gene: .

CDR3 protein: ASSMVSGYGYT
V gene: TRBV19
CDR3 length: 11
clone size: .
D gene: .

CDR3 protein: ASSYPIRGNYEQY
V gene: TRBV6-2/TRBV6-3
CDR3 length: 13
clone size: few
D gene: .

CDR3 protein: ASSTLGLEAF
V gene: TRBV6-6
CDR3 length: 10
clone size: .
D gene: .

CDR3 protein: AINDLQGPKNGYT
V gene: TRBV10-3
CDR3 length: 13
clone size: .
D gene: .

CDR3 protein: SVHRGQALPRGSGNTIY
V gene: TRBV29-1
CDR3 length: 17
clone size: .
D gene: TRBD1

CDR3 protein: ASSLYRDSIGEQF
V gene: TRBV5-5
CDR3 length: 13
clone size: .
D gene: .

CDR3 protein: ASSLISRFGYT
V gene: TRBV7-9
CDR3 length: 11
clone size: .
D gene: .

CDR3 protein: ASRESHGSNQPQH
V gene: TRBV19
CDR3 length: 13
clone size: .
D gene: .

CDR3 protein: ASSPTALDTTGELF
V gene: TRBV5-4
CDR3 length: 14
clone size: .
D gene: .

CDR3 protein: ASSVQTSGGRDTQY
V gene: TRBV6-4
CDR3 length: 14
clone size: .
D gene: TRBD2

CDR3 protein: ASSYPDGTGELF
V gene: TRBV6-2/TRBV6-3
CDR3 length: 12
clone size: .
D gene: .

CDR3 protein: ASRQEAGNTIY
V gene: TRBV3-1/TRBV3-2
CDR3 length: 11
clone size: .
D gene: .

CDR3 protein: ASSYTATGGAATQY
V gene: TRBV6-2/TRBV6-3
CDR3 length: 14
clone size: .
D gene: TRBD1

CDR3 protein: ASGRQGGEKLF
V gene: TRBV19
CDR3 length: 11
clone size: .
D gene: TRBD1

CDR3 protein: ASSIPGLAKPGTQY
V gene: TRBV7-9
CDR3 length: 14
clone size: .
D gene: TRBD2

CDR3 protein: AWSKGQEAGSYNSPLH
V gene: TRBV30
CDR3 length: 16
clone size: .
D gene: .

CDR3 protein: ASSLAGGTGELF
V gene: TRBV11-1
CDR3 length: 12
clone size: few
D gene: .

CDR3 protein: ASSLAQTWGGNTEAF
V gene: TRBV7-9
CDR3 length: 15
clone size: .
D gene: .

CDR3 protein: ASSNAPGQGAHEQY
V gene: TRBV6-2/TRBV6-3
CDR3 length: 14
clone size: .
D gene: TRBD1

CDR3 protein: ATRRLAGRQETQY
V gene: TRBV15
CDR3 length: 13
clone size: once
D gene: TRBD2

CDR3 protein: ASSRGGIGNSPLH
V gene: TRBV5-4
CDR3 length: 13
clone size: .
D gene: .

CDR3 protein: ASSLTGLQETQY
V gene: TRBV13
CDR3 length: 12
clone size: .
D gene: .

CDR3 protein: ASSFTENTEAF
V gene: TRBV11-1
CDR3 length: 11
clone size: once
D gene: .

CDR3 protein: ASSKALYLAGGAQETQY
V gene: TRBV21-1
CDR3 length: 17
clone size: .
D gene: .

CDR3 protein: ASSQTVMNTGELF
V gene: TRBV4-3
CDR3 length: 13
clone size: .
D gene: .

CDR3 protein: ASSFQGQAGETQY
V gene: TRBV5-1
CDR3 length: 13
clone size: .
D gene: TRBD1

CDR3 protein: ATSESLGLSNEQF
V gene: TRBV24-1
CDR3 length: 13
clone size: .
D gene: .

CDR3 protein: SVGLRVAHYEQY
V gene: TRBV29-1
CDR3 length: 12
clone size: .
D gene: .

CDR3 protein: ASSPQGSRSYEQY
V gene: TRBV19
CDR3 length: 13
clone size: .
D gene: TRBD1

CDR3 protein: ASSILKAGTNPRNQPQH
V gene: TRBV19
CDR3 length: 17
clone size: few
D gene: .

CDR3 protein: ASSQDVGQGRCQPQH
V gene: TRBV14
CDR3 length: 15
clone size: .
D gene: TRBD1

CDR3 protein: SVSSLTSGTGELF
V gene: TRBV29-1
CDR3 length: 13
clone size: .
D gene: TRBD2